This entry lists 28 T cell receptor beta chains sequenced from one sample in a study of CD8 T cells in Susac syndrome. About 0.5 to 1 ug RNA was reverse transcribed with random hexamers. TCRdb reanalysed the immunoSEQ multiplex PCR reads using MiXCR and keeps one entry per CDR3 protein. The sample holds around 130,000 distinct CDR3 sequences; roughly 94% are singletons and the top ten take 0.095% to 0.15%. Material for sequencing was CD4+ T cells from PBMCs. The receptors shown here come from a human donor with multiple sclerosis.

The rearrangement links TRBV9 to TRBJ2-3; a possible D gene is TRBD2 (6 bases). The germline gives CDR1 SGDLS, CDR2 YYNGEE. The CDR3 extends over 16 amino acids. V lost 0 bases to trimming and J lost 4 bases, with 15 bases between them. In DNA form, the CDR3 reads TGTGCCAGCAGCGTAGGCGGGAAAATGGGGGCAGATACGCAGTATTTT. It codes for CASSVGGKMGADTQYF.

The chain uses TRBV20-1 and TRBJ2-6; TRBD1 agrees at 8 bases. V was clipped by 6 bases and J by 13 bases; unmatched bases: 8. The CDR3 is 12 residues long. The germline CDR1 and CDR2 sequences are DFQATT and SNEGSKA (reference sequence). The CDR3 loop reads CSAPDRAGVLTF. The CDR3 DNA sequence: TGCAGTGCCCCGGACAGGGCCGGTGTCCTGACTTTC.

The chain couples TRBV7-2 to TRBJ2-7, with unresolved D. V was pared by 10 bases and J by 5 bases, with 21 bases between. The length of the CDR3 is 14 residues. From germline, CDR1 is SGHTA and CDR2 FQGNSA. CDR3 sequence reads: CATNLALGPHEQYF. DNA of the CDR3: TGTGCCACCAACCTGGCCCTGGGCCCCCACGAGCAGTACTTC.

The chain uses TRBV5-1 and TRBJ1-5, with 10 bases fitting TRBD1. CDR1 SGHRS and CDR2 YFSETQ come from the germline V gene. The CDR3 contains 14 residues. V shed 3 bases, J shed 8 bases, and the junction held 5 bases outside the gene matches. The CDR3 DNA reads as TGCGCCAGCAGCTCGACAGGGGGCAGGGAGCCCCAGCATTTT. Protein sequence: CASSSTGGREPQHF.

The rearrangement joins TRBV18 to TRBJ1-5, with 7 nucleotides matching TRBD1. Germline CDR1 KGHSH, CDR2 LQKENI. J gave up 7 bases and V 4 bases, and 10 bases lay outside the gene matches. The CDR3 runs to 15 residues. DNA of the CDR3: TGTGCCAGCTCACGAGATACAGGGGTAGGACAGCCCCAGCATTTT. Protein: CASSRDTGVGQPQHF.

J is TRBJ2-7 and V is TRBV2, with no clear D. Trimming took 3 bases from V and 8 from J, leaving 11 bases between them. The germline V gene encodes CDR1 SNHLY and CDR2 FYNNEI. The CDR3 spans 12 residues. CDR3 nucleotides: TGTGCCAGCAGTGATGGGGATCTCAAGCAGTACTTC. It translates to CASSDGDLKQYF.

The chain is built from TRBV20-1 and TRBJ2-3; D call uncertain. From germline, CDR1 is DFQATT and CDR2 SNEGSKA (reference sequence). The V gene lost 1 base and the J gene lost 5 bases, with 7 bases spanning the gap. This CDR3 has 12 amino acids. The CDR3 spells CSARGVKDTQYF. The CDR3 nucleotides read TGCAGTGCTAGAGGTGTGAAAGATACGCAGTATTTT.

This chain connects TRBV18 to TRBJ1-1, with TRBD1 matching 8 bases. The V gene end was trimmed by 10 bases and the J gene end by 3 bases; junction bases not matched to a gene: 10. CDR3 length equals 14 residues. Germline CDR1 KGHSH, CDR2 LQKENI. The CDR3 DNA is TGTGCCACCACAGGACAGGGAGGTTACACTGAAGCTTTCTTT. As protein: CATTGQGGYTEAFF. Looking up the rest from reference TRBV18 and TRBJ1-1 gives the full variable domain: NAGVMQNPRHLVRRRGQEARLRCSPMKGHSHVYWYRQLPEEGLKFMVYLQKENIIDESGMPKERFSAEFPKEGPSILRIQQVVRGDSAAYFCATTGQGGYTEAFFGQGTRLTVV.

This clonotype turned up a few times. V gene TRBV7-9 combines with J gene TRBJ1-2; the D is unclear. CDR1 and CDR2 from the germline V gene are SEHNR and FQNEAQ (reference sequence). The CDR3 sequence is 12 residues long. V was shortened by 5 bases and J by 8 bases, with 12 bases between the two germline ends. CDR3 DNA sequence: TGTGCCAGCAGCCCCGATTCCTCCGGCTACACCTTC. This translates into CASSPDSSGYTF.

The chain links TRBV5-1 to TRBJ1-4; D gene uncertain. V was cut by 2 bases and J by 4 bases, with 9 bases left in between. The CDR3 runs to 14 residues. Germline CDR1 and CDR2: SGHRS and YFSETQ. The CDR3 DNA reads TGCGCCAGCAGCTTTGAGCAGATTAATGAAAAACTGTTTTTT. It yields the protein CASSFEQINEKLFF.

The CDR3 nucleotides are TGCGCCAGCAGCCAGGGGGACAGTGAGACCGGGGAGCTGTTTTTT. Protein sequence: CASSQGDSETGELFF. The chain joins TRBV4-3 to TRBJ2-2; 7 bases are shared with TRBD1. The germline CDR1 and CDR2 sequences are LGHNA and YSLEER. The V gene end was trimmed by 3 bases and the J gene end by 5 bases; junction bases not matched to a gene: 6. The CDR3 sequence is 15 residues long.

The rearrangement joins TRBV9 to TRBJ2-5, with D tentatively TRBD1 or TRBD2 (5 bases each). The CDR3 has 15 residues. Germline V gives CDR1 SGDLS, CDR2 YYNGEE. V was clipped by 4 bases and J by 5 bases, with 18 bases between them. CDR3 residues: CASSPWTTTGETQYF. In DNA form, the CDR3 reads TGTGCCAGCAGCCCTTGGACAACCACGGGGGAGACCCAGTACTTC.

This clonotype has just one count. The rearrangement joins TRBV7-8 to TRBJ2-3; a weak D match, TRBD2 (5 bases). The CDR3 has 14 amino acids. V was shortened by 5 bases and J by 1 base, with 10 bases between the two germline ends. The germline V gene encodes CDR1 SGHVS and CDR2 FQNEAQ. This chain's CDR3 is CASSPLRGTDTQYF. The CDR3 nucleotides read TGTGCCAGCAGCCCCCTGAGGGGCACAGATACGCAGTATTTT.

This chain links TRBV10-3 with TRBJ1-1; TRBD1 matches at 7 bases. The CDR3 covers 16 residues. With 0 bases clipped from V and 5 bases from J, the junction kept 9 bases outside the gene matches. Per the germline V gene, CDR1 is ENHRY and CDR2 is SYGVKD. CDR3 coding DNA: TGTGCCATCAGTGAGTCACTGCGACAGGGCCGGACTGAAGCTTTCTTT. Its translation is CAISESLRQGRTEAFF.

The chain employs TRBV19 and TRBJ1-2; TRBD1 agrees at 8 bases. J was trimmed by 3 bases and V by 4 bases; bases with no gene match: 10. This CDR3 has 16 residues. Germline lookup yields CDR1 LNHDA and CDR2 SQIVND (reference sequence). The CDR3 is CASSTQGQGFYYGYTF. In DNA form, the CDR3 reads TGTGCCAGTAGTACTCAAGGACAGGGCTTCTACTATGGCTACACCTTC.

This chain links TRBV5-6 with TRBJ2-7; D is ambiguous. Germline CDR1 SGHDT, CDR2 YYEEEE. The germline V and J ends were trimmed by 1 base and 1 base, with 6 bases remaining between them. The CDR3 contains 13 residues. The CDR3: CASSLPVSYEQYF. The DNA of the CDR3 is TGTGCCAGCAGCTTGCCAGTATCCTACGAGCAGTACTTC.

J is TRBJ1-2 and V is TRBV20-1, with TRBD1 as a possible D gene (5 bases). This CDR3 is built from 13 residues. CDR1 DFQATT and CDR2 SNEGSKA come from the germline V gene (reference sequence). The ends were cut back, 5 bases at V and 4 bases at J, with 14 bases in the middle. The CDR3 sequence: CSASPPGLYGYTF. In DNA, the CDR3 is TGCAGTGCTTCACCCCCGGGACTCTATGGCTACACCTTC.

CDR3 DNA sequence: TGTGCCAGCTCACCACAGGGACAGGGAAAGCCCCAGCATTTT. Encoded protein: CASSPQGQGKPQHF. The rearrangement links TRBV18 to TRBJ1-5, with TRBD1 identical over 9 bases. The CDR3 runs 14 residues. Germline V gene lookup returns CDR1 KGHSH and CDR2 LQKENI. J was trimmed by 8 bases and V by 1 base; bases with no gene match: 3.

The J gene is TRBJ2-7, the V gene TRBV25-1, with a weak D call TRBD1 (5 bases). Trimming took off 3 bases at V and 0 bases at J, with 9 bases between the two ends. CDR1 and CDR2 from the germline V gene are MGHDK and SYGVNS. The CDR3 contains 14 residues. The CDR3 is CASSDVTASYEQYF. The CDR3 nucleotides read TGTGCCAGCAGTGACGTGACAGCCTCCTACGAGCAGTACTTC.

The chain uses TRBV29-1 and TRBJ2-5, with D possibly matching TRBD1 (5 bases). CDR1 is SQVTM, CDR2 ANQGSEA, per germline. V was cut by 6 bases and J by 4 bases, with 12 bases left in between. The CDR3 runs 12 residues. CDR3: CSVLQDLETQYF. The CDR3 DNA reads TGCAGCGTCTTACAGGACCTAGAGACCCAGTACTTC.

This clonotype was counted only a few times. V gene TRBV3-1 combines with J gene TRBJ2-7, with 9 bases that match TRBD1. Germline V lookup: CDR1 LGHDT, CDR2 YNNKEL (reference sequence). The trim removed 2 bases at V and 3 bases at J, leaving 5 bases unmatched. The CDR3 loop spans 15 amino acids. CDR3 nucleotide sequence: TGTGCCAGCAGCCAACAGCAGGGACAGGGCTACGAGCAGTACTTC. Translating it yields CASSQQQGQGYEQYF.

The CDR3 bases are TGTGCCAGTACTGACAGGGTCCGCGGTGAGCAGTTCTTC. Translation gives CASTDRVRGEQFF. The chain couples TRBV19 to TRBJ2-1, with TRBD1 matching over 7 bases. The junction had 9 bases not matched to a gene; V was cut back by 7 bases and J by 9 bases. The CDR3 is made up of 13 amino acids. Per germline, CDR1 LNHDA and CDR2 SQIVND (reference sequence). Variable domain in full (rest from reference TRBV19 and TRBJ2-1): DGGITQSPKYLFRKEGQNVTLSCEQNLNHDAMYWYRQDPGQGLRLIYYSQIVNDFQKGDIAEGYSVSREKKESFPLTVTSAQKNPTAFYLCASTDRVRGEQFFGPGTRLTVL.

This clonotype was found once. The rearrangement uses TRBV6-6 and TRBJ1-2, with a weak D call TRBD1 (5 bases). The germline CDR1 and CDR2 sequences are MNHNY and SVGAGI (reference sequence). Trimming left V 0 bases short and J 2 bases short, with 10 bases between. The length of the CDR3 is 15 residues. The CDR3 DNA is TGTGCCAGCAGTTACTCAGGGGTGGGAAACTATGGCTACACCTTC. This encodes CASSYSGVGNYGYTF.

The genes are TRBV4-3 and TRBJ1-4; 7 nucleotides align to TRBD1. There are 13 residues in the CDR3. Per the germline V gene, CDR1 is LGHNA and CDR2 is YSLEER. The ends lost 4 bases at V and 8 bases at J; junction bases unmatched: 4. The CDR3 DNA sequence: TGCGCCAGCAGCCGGGGGGGACAGGAAAAACTGTTTTTT. It codes for CASSRGGQEKLFF.

This chain connects TRBV6-1 to TRBJ1-5; D not resolved. V shed 4 bases and J shed 6 bases, with 13 bases lying between them. This CDR3 region has 14 residues. The germline CDR1 and CDR2 sequences are MNHNS and SASEGT. The CDR3: CASSGGWVSQPQHF. CDR3 nucleotide sequence: TGTGCCAGCAGTGGAGGGTGGGTGAGTCAGCCCCAGCATTTT.

The V gene is TRBV9, the J gene TRBJ1-4; no reliable D call. The ends were cut back, 0 bases at V and 11 bases at J, with 11 bases in the middle. Per the germline V gene, CDR1 is SGDLS and CDR2 is YYNGEE. The CDR3 runs to 13 residues. CDR3 protein: CASSVDVSPKLFF. The CDR3, as DNA: TGTGCCAGCAGCGTAGATGTGTCTCCCAAACTGTTTTTT.

Note on this clonotype: Mismatch with germline at one junction end may stem from a read error. This chain uses TRBV5-1 with TRBJ2-3, with 11 bases identical to TRBD2. In germline, CDR1 is SGHRS, CDR2 YFSETQ. CDR3 size: 16 residues. The CDR3 DNA reads as TGCGCCAGCAGCTTGGGTCTAGCGGGGGGACGCGATACGCGGTATTTT. Translated, it gives CASSLGLAGGRDTRYF. Supplemented by reference TRBV5-1 and TRBJ2-3, the full variable domain reads KAGVTQTPRYLIKTRGQQVTLSCSPISGHRSVSWYQQTPGQGLQFLFEYFSETQRNKGNFPGRFSGRQFSNSRSEMNVSTLELGDSALYLCASSLGLAGGRDTRYFGPGTRLTVL.

The chain recombines TRBV6-5 with TRBJ2-1; 9 nucleotides align to TRBD2. The junction had 6 bases not matched to a gene; V was cut back by 4 bases and J by 2 bases. Germline CDR1 is MNHEY and CDR2 is SVGAGI. The CDR3 sequence is 16 residues long. CDR3 loop: CASSSVSGRTYNEQFF. In DNA form, the CDR3 reads TGTGCCAGCAGTTCCGTGAGCGGGAGGACCTACAATGAGCAGTTCTTC.